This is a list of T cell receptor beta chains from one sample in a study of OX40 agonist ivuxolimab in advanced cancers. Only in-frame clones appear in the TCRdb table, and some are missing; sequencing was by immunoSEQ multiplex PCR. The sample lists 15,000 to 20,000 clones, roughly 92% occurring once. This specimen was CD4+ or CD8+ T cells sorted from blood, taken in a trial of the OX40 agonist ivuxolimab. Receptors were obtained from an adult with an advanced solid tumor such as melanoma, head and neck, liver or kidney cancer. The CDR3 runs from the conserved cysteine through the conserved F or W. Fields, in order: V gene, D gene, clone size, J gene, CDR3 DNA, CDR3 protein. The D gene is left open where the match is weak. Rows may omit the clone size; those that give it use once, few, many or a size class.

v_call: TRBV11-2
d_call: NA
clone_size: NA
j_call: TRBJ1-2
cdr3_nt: TGTGCCAGCAGCTTAGTGGGTCTGCGGGGCTACACCTTC
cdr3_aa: CASSLVGLRGYTF

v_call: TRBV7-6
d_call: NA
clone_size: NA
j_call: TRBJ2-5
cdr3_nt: TGTGCCAGCAGCTTAGTTCCCTTACAAGAGACCCAGTACTTC
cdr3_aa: CASSLVPLQETQYF

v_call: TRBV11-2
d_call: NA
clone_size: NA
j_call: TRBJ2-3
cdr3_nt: TGTGCCAGCAGCTTAAGTCCCACAGATACGCAGTATTTT
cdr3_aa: CASSLSPTDTQYF

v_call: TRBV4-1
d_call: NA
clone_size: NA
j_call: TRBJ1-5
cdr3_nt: TGCGCCAGCAGCCAAGGCCTCTTTGAGCCCCAGCATTTT
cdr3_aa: CASSQGLFEPQHF

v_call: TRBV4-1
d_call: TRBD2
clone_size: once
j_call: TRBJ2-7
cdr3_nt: TGCGCCAGCAGCCAATCTAGCGGGTCCCCCTCCTACGAGCAGTACTTC
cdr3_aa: CASSQSSGSPSYEQYF

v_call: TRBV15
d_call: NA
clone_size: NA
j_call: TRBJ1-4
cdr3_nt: TGTGCCACCAGCAGAGTTGCCTTAGAGAAAGGCGAAAAACTGTTTTTT
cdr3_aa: CATSRVALEKGEKLFF

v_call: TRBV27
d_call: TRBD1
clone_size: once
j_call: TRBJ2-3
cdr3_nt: TGTGCCAGCAGTTCCTCCGGGACAGGGTACGATACGCAGTATTTT
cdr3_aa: CASSSSGTGYDTQYF

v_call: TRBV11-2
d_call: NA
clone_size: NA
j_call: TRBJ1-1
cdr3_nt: TGTGCCAGCAGCTTAGACAGGACCGCTGAAGCTTTCTTT
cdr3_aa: CASSLDRTAEAFF

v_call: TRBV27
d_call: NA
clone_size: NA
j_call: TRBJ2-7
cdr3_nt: TGTGCCAGCAGCCAAAGGGTAGAGAGCTACGAGCAGTACTTC
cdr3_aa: CASSQRVESYEQYF

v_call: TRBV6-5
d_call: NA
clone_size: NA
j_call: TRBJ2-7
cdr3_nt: TGTGCCAGCGGGGTGGGCTACGAGCAGTACTTC
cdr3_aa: CASGVGYEQYF

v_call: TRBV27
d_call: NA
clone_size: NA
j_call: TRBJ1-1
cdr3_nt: TGTGCCAGCAGTTTAGGTGAGACAGGTTACACTGAAGCTTTCTTT
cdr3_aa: CASSLGETGYTEAFF

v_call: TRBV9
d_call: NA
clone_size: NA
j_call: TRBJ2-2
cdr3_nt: TGTGCCAGCAGCGTGGGGGCTCCCTCCACCGGGGAGCTGTTTTTT
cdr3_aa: CASSVGAPSTGELFF

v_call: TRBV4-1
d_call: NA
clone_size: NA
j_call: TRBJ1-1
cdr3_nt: TGCGCCAGCAGCCAAGATCCAGAGGCGAACACTGAAGCTTTCTTT
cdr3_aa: CASSQDPEANTEAFF

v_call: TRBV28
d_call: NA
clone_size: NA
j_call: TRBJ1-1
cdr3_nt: TGTGCCAGCAGTTTCCAGACAGTCAACACTGAAGCTTTCTTT
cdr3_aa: CASSFQTVNTEAFF

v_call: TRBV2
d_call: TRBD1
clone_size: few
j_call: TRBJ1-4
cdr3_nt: TGTGCCAGCAGTGAAAGAGGGGGCAGGGAAAAACTGTTTTTT
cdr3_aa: CASSERGGREKLFF

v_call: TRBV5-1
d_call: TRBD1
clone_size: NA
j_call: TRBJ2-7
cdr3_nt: TGCGCCAGCAGCTCCGGAGCGGGACAGGGGTCCTACGAGCAGTACTTC
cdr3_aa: CASSSGAGQGSYEQYF

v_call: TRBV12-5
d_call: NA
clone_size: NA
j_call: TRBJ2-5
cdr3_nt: TGTGCTAGTGGTTTGGTACTAAATGACGAGGGATGGCAAGAGACCCAGTACTTC
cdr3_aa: CASGLVLNDEGWQETQYF

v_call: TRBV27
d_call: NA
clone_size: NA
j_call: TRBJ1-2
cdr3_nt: TGTGCCAGCAGTTACGGGGGGCTGAGCGGCTACACCTTC
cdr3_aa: CASSYGGLSGYTF

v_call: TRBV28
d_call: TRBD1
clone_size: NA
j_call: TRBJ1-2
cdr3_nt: TGTGCCAGCAGTTTGGGACAGACGTATAAAGGCTACACCTTC
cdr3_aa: CASSLGQTYKGYTF

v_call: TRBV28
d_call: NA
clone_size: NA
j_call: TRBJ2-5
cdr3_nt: TGTGCCAGCAGCTACCCGATACACGTACAAGAGACCCAGTACTTC
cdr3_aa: CASSYPIHVQETQYF

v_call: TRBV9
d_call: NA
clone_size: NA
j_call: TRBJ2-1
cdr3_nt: TGTGCCAGCAGCGCTCTCGACAATGAGCAGTTCTTC
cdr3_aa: CASSALDNEQFF

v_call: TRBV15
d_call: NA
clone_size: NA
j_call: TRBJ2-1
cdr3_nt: TGTGCCACCAGCTCCGGGTATGGGAATGAGCAGTTCTTC
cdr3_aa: CATSSGYGNEQFF

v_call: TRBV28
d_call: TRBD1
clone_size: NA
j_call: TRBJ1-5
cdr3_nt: TGTGCCAGCAGTTTATGGGGGACAGGGAGTAATCAGCCCCAGCATTTT
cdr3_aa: CASSLWGTGSNQPQHF

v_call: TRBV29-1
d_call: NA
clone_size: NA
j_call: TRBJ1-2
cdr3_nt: TGCAGCGTTGCAAGCTCTTACTATGGCTACACCTTC
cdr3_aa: CSVASSYYGYTF

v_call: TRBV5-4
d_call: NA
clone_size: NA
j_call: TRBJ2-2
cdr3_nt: TGTGCCAGCAGCCCCGACCGGGGTAACACCGGGGAGCTGTTTTTT
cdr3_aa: CASSPDRGNTGELFF

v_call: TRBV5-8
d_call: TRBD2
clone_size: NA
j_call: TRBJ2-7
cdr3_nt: TGTGCCAGCAGCTTGGGACTAGCGGGGGGTGCCTACGAGCAGTACTTC
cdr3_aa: CASSLGLAGGAYEQYF

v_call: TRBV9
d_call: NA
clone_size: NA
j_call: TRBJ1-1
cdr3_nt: TGTGCCAGCAGCGCTCCCGCGGGGGGCAACACTGAAGCTTTCTTT
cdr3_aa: CASSAPAGGNTEAFF

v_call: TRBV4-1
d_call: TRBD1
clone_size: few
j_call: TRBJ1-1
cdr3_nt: TGCGCCAGCAGCCCCTGGACAGGGCAAGGCACTGAAGCTTTCTTT
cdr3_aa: CASSPWTGQGTEAFF

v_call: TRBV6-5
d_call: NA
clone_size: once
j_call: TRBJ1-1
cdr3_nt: TGTGCCAGCAGTTATTTCCGGGGGACTGAAGCTTTCTTT
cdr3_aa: CASSYFRGTEAFF

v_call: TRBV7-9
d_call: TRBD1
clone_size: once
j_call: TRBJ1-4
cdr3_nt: TGTGCCAGCAGCTCACAGGGGAAGGATGAAAAACTGTTTTTT
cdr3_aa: CASSSQGKDEKLFF

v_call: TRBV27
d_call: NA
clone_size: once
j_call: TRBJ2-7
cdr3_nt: TGTGCCAGCAGTTTTTTTGGGGGAGCCCCCTACGAGCAGTACTTC
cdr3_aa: CASSFFGGAPYEQYF

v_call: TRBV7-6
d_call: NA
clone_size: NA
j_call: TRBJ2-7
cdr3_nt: TGTGCCAGCAGCCCTATAGACAGGGAGCAGTACTTC
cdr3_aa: CASSPIDREQYF

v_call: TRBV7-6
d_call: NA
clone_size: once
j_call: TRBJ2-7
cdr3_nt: TGTGCCAGCAGTCCCGACGGCTACGAGCAGTACTTC
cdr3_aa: CASSPDGYEQYF

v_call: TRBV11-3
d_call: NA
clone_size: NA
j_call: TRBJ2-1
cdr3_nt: TGTGCCAGCGCCTCTAAAAACAATGAGCAGTTCTTC
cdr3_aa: CASASKNNEQFF

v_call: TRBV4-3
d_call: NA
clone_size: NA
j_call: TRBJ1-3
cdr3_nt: TGCGCCAGCAGCCCTAATACGGGTAGTAACACCATATATTTT
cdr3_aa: CASSPNTGSNTIYF

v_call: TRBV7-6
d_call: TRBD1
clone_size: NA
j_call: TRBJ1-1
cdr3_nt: TGTGCCAGCAGCTCACCCGTCAGGACAGGTAGGAGTGAAGCTTTCTTT
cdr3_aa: CASSSPVRTGRSEAFF

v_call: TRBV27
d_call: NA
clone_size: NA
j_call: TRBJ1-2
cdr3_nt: TGTGCCAGCAGTTTATCCGGATTGTTCTATGGCTACACCTTC
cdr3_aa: CASSLSGLFYGYTF

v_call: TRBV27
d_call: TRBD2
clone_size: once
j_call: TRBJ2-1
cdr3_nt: TGTGCCAGCAGTTTATGGGCGGGAGGGCCTGTTGAGCAGTTCTTC
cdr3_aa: CASSLWAGGPVEQFF

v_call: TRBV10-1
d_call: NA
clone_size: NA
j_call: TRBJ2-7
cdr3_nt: TGCGCCAGCAGTGGCGGACTACTGGGGGAGCAGTACTTC
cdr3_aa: CASSGGLLGEQYF

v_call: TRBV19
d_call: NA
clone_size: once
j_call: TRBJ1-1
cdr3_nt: TGTGCCAGTAGGGGACACTACATGAACACTGAAGCTTTCTTT
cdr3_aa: CASRGHYMNTEAFF

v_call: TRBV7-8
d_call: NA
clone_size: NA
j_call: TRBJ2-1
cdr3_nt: TGTGCCAGCAGCTTTGGAAATGGGCAGTTCTTC
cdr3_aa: CASSFGNGQFF

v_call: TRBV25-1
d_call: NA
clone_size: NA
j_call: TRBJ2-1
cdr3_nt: TGTGCCAGCTCGCCCGGGGTCAATGAGCAGTTCTTC
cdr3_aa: CASSPGVNEQFF

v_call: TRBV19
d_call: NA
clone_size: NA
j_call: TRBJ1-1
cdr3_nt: TGTGCCAGTAGTATAGACGGGTGGACTGAAGCTTTCTTT
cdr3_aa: CASSIDGWTEAFF

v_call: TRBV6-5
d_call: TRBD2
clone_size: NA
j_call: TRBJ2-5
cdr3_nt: TGTGCCAGCAGCGGACTAGCGGCTCAAGAGACCCAGTACTTC
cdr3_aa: CASSGLAAQETQYF

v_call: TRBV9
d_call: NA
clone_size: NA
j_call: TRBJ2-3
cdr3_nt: TGTGCCAGCAGCGTAGAGACTAGGGGTAGGGGCACAGATACGCAGTATTTT
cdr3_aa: CASSVETRGRGTDTQYF

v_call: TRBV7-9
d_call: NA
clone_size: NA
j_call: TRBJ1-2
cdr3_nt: TGTGCCAGCAGCTTAGATGGGGGATCTAACTATGGCTACACCTTC
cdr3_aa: CASSLDGGSNYGYTF

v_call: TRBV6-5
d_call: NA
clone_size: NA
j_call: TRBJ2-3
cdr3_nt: TGTGCCAGCAGTTACCGCGTCGCCCGTAAAGATACGCAGTATTTT
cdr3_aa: CASSYRVARKDTQYF